The rows below give T cell receptor beta chains drawn from one sample of a study of TIL therapy for anti-PD-1-resistant metastatic lung cancer. Method: immunoSEQ multiplex PCR; TCRdb's copy keeps in-frame clones and lacks some. The sample records just over 25,000 clones, roughly 72% being singletons. The material was tumor tissue, obtained at baseline. These receptors all stem from a person aged 25-85 years with non-small cell lung cancer. Each CDR3 is given without its conserved first and last residue. Fields, in order: V gene, D gene, J gene, CDR3 protein. D genes are given only for firm matches.

TRBV5-6	-	TRBJ2-7	ASSLTYRVYEQY
TRBV27	TRBD1	TRBJ1-2	ASSLSGTGGGYT
TRBV12-5	TRBD1	TRBJ1-4	ASGLGAGTGPEKLF
TRBV29-1	TRBD1	TRBJ1-5	SVRGRGQPQH
TRBV10-2	TRBD1	TRBJ1-2	ATIGQDYGYT
TRBV6-6	-	TRBJ1-4	ASSPSGNEKLF
TRBV10-3	TRBD1	TRBJ1-2	AIESGGTGSFYGYT
TRBV6-1	-	TRBJ1-1	ASSEETLGGTETEAF
TRBV7-6	TRBD2	TRBJ2-5	ASSHSSGGVETQY
TRBV6-5	-	TRBJ1-1	ASSYKGWTEAF
TRBV19	-	TRBJ2-1	ASSQTRGGVEQF
TRBV6-5	TRBD2	TRBJ2-7	ASKVTSGGTYEQY
TRBV18	TRBD1	TRBJ1-6	ASSSGGINSPLH
TRBV10-2	-	TRBJ2-2	ASSEAFGELF
TRBV7-2	TRBD2	TRBJ2-2	ASSLFGGTSSTGELF
TRBV19	-	TRBJ1-2	ASSRSRGNYGYT
TRBV30	-	TRBJ1-2	AWRGRAGRGYT
TRBV7-2	TRBD2	TRBJ2-1	ASSLGFFAWGGADEQF
TRBV6-6	TRBD1	TRBJ1-6	ASSYSTGAGSPLH
TRBV9	TRBD1	TRBJ1-2	ASSTSFDRGHGYT
TRBV7-6	-	TRBJ1-1	ASSLAGFDTEAF
TRBV13	-	TRBJ1-6	ASSEGGDGSPLH
TRBV2	-	TRBJ2-7	ASSPQMYEQY